Listed below are T cell receptor beta chains from one sample, sequenced in a study of blood T cell repertoires in COVID-19. Assay: immunoSEQ multiplex PCR; the TCRdb copy retains only in-frame clones and omits some. The table records 180,000 or so clones, approximately 89% of them present only once. Material: peripheral blood. Receptor source: a woman in her thirties with acute or convalescent COVID-19. The CDR3 runs from the conserved cysteine through the conserved F or W. D genes are given only for firm matches. Clone sizes are given selectively: once, few, many, or a class where the clone is expanded.

v_gene,d_gene,abundance,j_gene,CDR3aa,CDR3nt
TRBV24-1,TRBD1,.,TRBJ1-5,CATQGDDQPQHF,TGTGCCACACAGGGGGATGATCAGCCCCAGCATTTT
TRBV19,TRBD1,.,TRBJ2-2,CASLDRANTGELFF,TGTGCCAGCCTAGACAGGGCCAACACCGGGGAGCTGTTTTTT
TRBV4-1,.,once,TRBJ2-3,CASRPQGGADTQYF,TGCGCCAGCAGGCCTCAGGGCGGGGCAGATACGCAGTATTTT
TRBV19,.,.,TRBJ2-1,CASSDTPGPQGEQFF,TGTGCCAGTAGTGACACTCCCGGGCCTCAGGGGGAGCAGTTCTTC
TRBV28,.,.,TRBJ2-1,CASSLAGSPNEQFF,TGTGCCAGCAGTTTAGCCGGGAGCCCCAATGAGCAGTTCTTC
TRBV6-6,.,.,TRBJ2-1,CASSSHGDSYNEQFF,TGTGCCAGCAGTTCCCACGGGGATTCCTACAATGAGCAGTTCTTC
TRBV7-9,.,.,TRBJ2-5,CASISFETQYF,TGTGCCAGCATTAGCTTCGAGACCCAGTACTTC
TRBV11-2,.,.,TRBJ2-1,CASSYSGTYNEQFF,TGTGCCAGCAGCTATTCGGGGACTTACAATGAGCAGTTCTTC
TRBV5-6,.,.,TRBJ2-7,CASSSGTYSYEQYF,TGTGCCAGCAGCTCCGGGACATACTCCTACGAGCAGTACTTC
TRBV10-1,TRBD2,.,TRBJ2-1,CATALAGFGEQFF,TGCGCCACCGCCCTAGCGGGATTTGGTGAGCAGTTCTTC
TRBV5-1,TRBD2,once,TRBJ2-7,CANSLGLSAYEQYF,TGCGCCAACAGCTTGGGACTATCCGCCTACGAGCAGTACTTC
TRBV19,TRBD1,.,TRBJ1-5,CASSPDRGSNQPQHF,TGTGCCAGTAGCCCCGACAGGGGTAGCAATCAGCCCCAGCATTTT
TRBV30,.,few,TRBJ1-3,CAWSADTIYF,TGTGCCTGGAGTGCGGACACCATATATTTT
TRBV19,.,.,TRBJ2-1,CASSIPGSYNEQFF,TGTGCCAGTAGTATACCGGGTTCCTACAATGAGCAGTTCTTC
TRBV29-1,.,.,TRBJ1-2,CSVEGSTF,TGCAGCGTTGAAGGGAGCACCTTC
TRBV2,TRBD2,.,TRBJ2-7,CASSGRLAGSYEQYF,TGTGCCAGCAGTGGAAGACTAGCGGGAAGCTACGAGCAGTACTTC
TRBV28,TRBD1,.,TRBJ2-5,CASRGQGIETQYF,TGTGCCAGCCGAGGACAGGGTATCGAGACCCAGTACTTC
TRBV5-6,TRBD1,.,TRBJ2-5,CASSIGGMKQTQYF,TGTGCCAGCAGCATAGGGGGCATGAAACAGACCCAGTACTTC
TRBV28,.,.,TRBJ2-7,CASSSLGTPNLYEQYF,TGTGCCAGCAGTTCCCTCGGGACTCCCAACCTCTACGAGCAGTACTTC
TRBV27,TRBD1,.,TRBJ2-2,CASLDRGLTGELFF,TGTGCCAGTCTCGACAGGGGGCTTACCGGGGAGCTGTTTTTT
TRBV20-1,.,once,TRBJ1-1,CSASAWTEAFF,TGCAGTGCGAGCGCGTGGACTGAAGCTTTCTTT
TRBV19,TRBD1,.,TRBJ1-2,CASSRDRDRTAGYTF,TGTGCCAGTAGTAGGGACCGGGACAGGACTGCTGGCTACACCTTC